The present entry profiles one T cell receptor beta chain with its context. The data stem from a study of blood T cell repertoires in COVID-19. Study processing details: Reference gene primer amplification in the assay estimated nucleated cell counts. Sequenced by immunoSEQ multiplex PCR; TCRdb stores in-frame clones only, minus some. For V, J and clone size, that table is used; D and trimming come from the DNA. This sample has some 93,000 clones; about 76% occur once, and the top ten carry 24%. The CDR3 is 16 amino acids. Unmatched junction bases numbered 8, after V lost 3 bases and J lost 3 bases. Per the germline V gene, CDR1 is SGHVS and CDR2 is FQNEAQ.

This rearrangement joins TRBV7-8 to TRBJ1-2; 9 bases are a match to TRBD1. This sequence originates from a human donor in a cohort sampled during active COVID-19. Specimen: peripheral blood. CDR3 coding DNA: TGTGCCAGCAGCTTTTATAGAAGGACAGGGGACTATGGCTACACCTTC. This gives the protein CASSFYRRTGDYGYTF.